The 14 T cell receptor beta chains in this list originate from one sample, sequenced in a study of cytomegalovirus exposure and HLA in healthy donors. The PCR had 60 Vbeta and 13 Jbeta primers. Using immunoSEQ multiplex PCR, the repertoire was profiled, and TCRdb retains in-frame clones only, with some absent. This sample contains 130,000 or so clones. The sequenced sample was PBMCs. Every receptor here comes from a woman aged 18-29 years in good health and CMV-seronegative.

The V gene is TRBV4-1, the J gene TRBJ2-7; 7 nucleotides match TRBD1. CDR1 MGHRA and CDR2 YSYEKL come from the germline V gene. This CDR3 spans 14 amino acids. V trimming: 4 bases; J trimming: 4 bases; junction bases outside the gene matches: 7. In nucleotides, the CDR3 is TGCGCCAGCAGCCGACCGGGACAGAATTACGAGCAGTACTTC. The encoded protein is CASSRPGQNYEQYF.

The V and J genes are TRBV15 and TRBJ2-4, with D possibly being TRBD2 (5 bases). The CDR3 runs 16 residues. The germline V and J ends were trimmed by 0 bases and 1 base, with 10 bases remaining between them. The germline gives CDR1 LNHNV, CDR2 YYDKDF (reference sequence). CDR3 sequence: CATSREVTGAKNIQYF. The CDR3 DNA sequence: TGTGCCACCAGCAGAGAGGTGACGGGGGCCAAAAACATTCAGTACTTC.

The chain recombines TRBV9 with TRBJ1-4; 8 bases match TRBD1. V gave up 4 bases and J gave up 7 bases; unmatched junction bases: 6. The CDR3 covers 14 residues. Germline V gene sequence: CDR1 SGDLS, CDR2 YYNGEE. The DNA for the CDR3 is TGTGCCAGCAGCCTGACAGGGGAATCTGAAAAACTGTTTTTT. Protein: CASSLTGESEKLFF.

The chain has TRBV4-3 and TRBJ2-1; 7 positions match TRBD2. The J segment lost 5 bases and the V segment lost 1 base, leaving 8 bases of the junction unmatched. CDR1 is LGHNA, CDR2 YSLEER, per germline. The CDR3 spans 16 residues. CDR3 region: CASSQVPPLADNEQFF. In nucleotides, the CDR3 is TGCGCCAGCAGCCAAGTCCCCCCGCTAGCGGACAATGAGCAGTTCTTC.

The gene calls are TRBV5-6 and TRBJ2-5; the D gene is possibly TRBD1 (6 bases). V was shortened by 4 bases and J by 1 base, with 14 bases between the two germline ends. Germline V CDR1 and CDR2: SGHDT, YYEEEE. The CDR3 has 15 residues. The CDR3 DNA reads TGTGCCAGCAGCCTACAGGGTATCGGCCAAGAGACCCAGTACTTC. As protein: CASSLQGIGQETQYF.

The V gene is TRBV4-1, the J gene TRBJ1-3, with D unclear. Trimming shortened V by 2 bases and J by 0 bases, and 5 bases separated the two germline ends. This CDR3 is 14 amino acids long. Germline V lookup: CDR1 MGHRA, CDR2 YSYEKL. The CDR3 region has the DNA TGCGCCAGCAGCCAACTGTACTCTGGAAACACCATATATTTT. Translation gives CASSQLYSGNTIYF.

This rearrangement joins TRBV10-3 to TRBJ1-2; 10 bases are a match to TRBD1. CDR1 and CDR2 (germline): ENHRY, SYGVKD. The CDR3 is 14 residues long. V was clipped by 5 bases and J by 6 bases; unmatched bases: 6. The CDR3 sequence: CAISPRQGADGYTF. The CDR3 bases are TGTGCCATCAGTCCGAGACAGGGGGCAGATGGCTACACCTTC.

The rearrangement links TRBV25-1 to TRBJ2-1; 7 bases line up with TRBD2. This CDR3 has 11 amino acids. Germline-derived CDR1 and CDR2 are MGHDK and SYGVNS. V gave up 8 bases and J gave up 13 bases; unmatched junction bases: 8. The CDR3 reads CASWGGTEQFF. The CDR3 DNA reads as TGTGCCAGCTGGGGGGGGACGGAACAGTTCTTC.

The chain has TRBV5-6 and TRBJ2-5, with unresolved D. V lost 0 bases to trimming and J lost 5 bases, with 14 bases between them. CDR3 length: 15 residues. Germline values: CDR1 SGHDT, CDR2 YYEEEE. The CDR3 reads CASSLVKELEETQYF. The CDR3 DNA sequence: TGTGCCAGCAGCTTGGTGAAGGAGCTTGAGGAGACCCAGTACTTC.

This rearrangement joins TRBV27 to TRBJ1-1; D is unresolved. The CDR3 has 13 amino acids. The V and J ends lost 5 bases and 3 bases respectively, with 10 bases between them. In germline, CDR1 is MNHEY, CDR2 SMNVEV (reference sequence). In DNA, the CDR3 is TGTGCCAGCAGTCTAAAGAGGGACACTGAAGCTTTCTTT. Translating it yields CASSLKRDTEAFF.

The chain is built from TRBV2 and TRBJ2-1; 9 bases are a match to TRBD2. Per germline, CDR1 SNHLY and CDR2 FYNNEI. The junction had 4 bases not matched to a gene; V was cut back by 7 bases and J by 6 bases. CDR3 length: 13 residues. CDR3 loop: CASKGTSLNEQFF. In nucleotides, the CDR3 is TGTGCCAGCAAAGGGACTAGCCTCAATGAGCAGTTCTTC.

This rearrangement joins TRBV5-6 to TRBJ1-1, with 9 positions matching TRBD1. Unmatched junction bases numbered 10, after V lost 4 bases and J lost 3 bases. Germline lookup yields CDR1 SGHDT and CDR2 YYEEEE. The CDR3 covers 16 residues. As DNA, the CDR3 is TGTGCCAGCAGCGCAACAGGGGGCGCATCCGACACTGAAGCTTTCTTT. It translates to CASSATGGASDTEAFF.

Concerning this clone: Because the CDR3's place on the DNA is in doubt, the DNA is left out and the CDR3 is given as listed by TCRdb. This chain uses TRBV1 with TRBJ1-3. TRBV1 is recorded as a pseudogene. The CDR3 length is 17 residues, termini included. This CDR3 is CTSSQDPGVASGNTIYF.

On this clone itself: Other nucleotide sequences from this sample produce the same CDR3. V gene TRBV9 combines with J gene TRBJ2-2; D is perhaps TRBD2 (6 bases). V was cut by 2 bases and J by 6 bases, with 8 bases left in between. Germline lookup yields CDR1 SGDLS and CDR2 YYNGEE. This CDR3 is built from 13 residues. The CDR3 region is CASSVGLAGELFF. Written as DNA, the CDR3 is TGTGCCAGCAGCGTGGGACTCGCCGGGGAGCTGTTTTTT.